The 25 T cell receptor beta chains below were found in one sample sequenced in a study of blood T cells in healthy people across ages. Through a sample-barcoded 5' primer and a J-beta primer mix, a second PCR was run for 7 to 11 cycles. A single record per CDR3 protein comes from TCRdb applying MiXCR to the 5' RACE reads. The data contain about 800,000 distinct CDR3 sequences, roughly 60% of them singletons. The sequencing sample was made of blood. The receptor source for this set is a man aged 25-40 years in good health.

The CDR3 loop reads CASSPSVRTNEQYF. The CDR3 DNA follows: TGTGCCAGCAGCCCTTCTGTAAGAACCAACGAGCAGTACTTC. The chain carries TRBV7-9 and TRBJ2-5; the D is unclear. The J call may not be correct, given that the DNA end is closer to TRBJ2-7. From germline, CDR1 is SEHNR and CDR2 FQNEAQ (reference sequence). CDR3 length: 14 amino acids.

The rearrangement joins TRBV27 to TRBJ2-5; the D is unclear. The J call may be in error: the DNA end matches TRBJ2-7 better. The V gene's germline CDR1 is MNHEY and CDR2 SMNVEV (reference sequence). The CDR3 extends over 12 amino acids. The CDR3 DNA reads TGTGCCAGCAGGTTGCCAGGCGGCGAGCAGTACTTC. Residues: CASRLPGGEQYF.

This clonotype was observed a few times. The chain is built from TRBV6-1 and TRBJ2-4; TRBD1 matches 9 bases. V lost 8 bases to trimming and J lost 3 bases; unmatched junction nucleotides: 2. This CDR3 contains 13 residues. Germline lookup yields CDR1 MNHNS and CDR2 SASEGT. The DNA of the CDR3 is TGTGCCAGCTGGGACAGGGTCAAAAACATTCAGTACTTC. Its translation is CASWDRVKNIQYF.

The rearrangement joins TRBV6-6 to TRBJ2-3, with 11 bases fitting TRBD2. The CDR3 is made up of 17 amino acids. Germline trimming cut 1 base from V and 1 base from J; bases unmatched to any gene: 4. The germline gives CDR1 MNHNY, CDR2 SVGAGI (reference sequence). The DNA for the CDR3 is TGTGCCAGCAGTTACTTCGGACTAGCGGGCGGCACAGATACGCAGTATTTT. Protein product: CASSYFGLAGGTDTQYF.

The genes are TRBV29-1 and TRBJ2-4, with 11 bases that match TRBD2. The DNA end favors TRBJ2-7, so the J call may be wrong. Germline V gene data show CDR1 as SQVTM and CDR2 as ANQGSEA. The CDR3 loop spans 15 amino acids. The CDR3 bases are TGCAGCGTTGCGGTTAGCGGGAGGGTGTCCCACGAGCAGTACTTC. Its translation: CSVAVSGRVSHEQYF.

The V gene is TRBV9, the J gene TRBJ2-1; D gene ambiguous. Trimming stripped 0 bases from V and 0 bases from J, with 7 bases between. Per the germline V gene, CDR1 is SGDLS and CDR2 is YYNGEE. This CDR3 comprises 15 residues. CDR3 DNA: TGTGCCAGCAGCGTAGCGGCAGTCTCCTACAATGAGCAGTTCTTC. It yields the protein CASSVAAVSYNEQFF. The full variable domain, with the rest looked up from reference TRBV9 and TRBJ2-1, is DSGVTQTPKHLITATGQRVTLRCSPRSGDLSVYWYQQSLDQGLQFLIQYYNGEERAKGNILERFSAQQFPDLHSELNLSSLELGDSALYFCASSVAAVSYNEQFFGPGTRLTVL.

This sequence joins TRBV28 and TRBJ2-5, with D possibly TRBD2 on 5 matching bases. The last part of the DNA fits TRBJ2-7 better; the J call may be wrong. The CDR3 extends over 13 amino acids. Germline lookup yields CDR1 MDHEN and CDR2 SYDVKM. The CDR3: CASRDPDGYEQYF. DNA of the CDR3: TGTGCCAGCCGGGATCCAGATGGTTACGAGCAGTACTTC.

This clonotype was observed a few times. This rearrangement joins TRBV7-3 to TRBJ2-1, with a weak D call TRBD2 (5 bases). V lost 7 bases and J 0 bases, leaving 13 bases between the germline ends. CDR1 and CDR2 (germline): SGHTA, FQGTGA. The CDR3 loop spans 15 amino acids. CDR3 residues: CASTIYAGSYNEQFF. The CDR3 DNA reads TGTGCCAGCACCATATACGCGGGCTCCTACAATGAGCAGTTCTTC.

This clonotype has just one count. V and J are TRBV9 and TRBJ2-1; no clear D. Germline V gene lookup returns CDR1 SGDLS and CDR2 YYNGEE. V lost 3 bases to trimming and J lost 13 bases, with 8 bases between them. CDR3 length equals 10 residues. CDR3 region: CASSGVTQFF. CDR3 nucleotides: TGTGCCAGCAGCGGGGTCACCCAGTTCTTC.

This clonotype came up a few times. The rearrangement joins TRBV11-2 to TRBJ2-3, with 8 bases that match TRBD1. The CDR3 totals 14 residues. J lost 7 bases, V lost 3 bases, and 6 bases had no gene match. Germline V gives CDR1 SGHAT, CDR2 FQNNGV. CDR3 bases: TGTGCCAGCAGCTTCGACAGGGGAGTAAATACGCAGTATTTT. Amino acids: CASSFDRGVNTQYF.

The chain recombines TRBV15 with TRBJ2-5; possible D gene TRBD2, 6 bases. The CDR3 is 14 residues long. V was pared by 3 bases and J by 0 bases, with 8 bases between. Germline V CDR1 and CDR2: LNHNV, YYDKDF (reference sequence). Here the CDR3 reads CATSRRGNQETQYF. The CDR3 DNA is TGTGCCACCAGCAGGCGGGGAAACCAAGAGACCCAGTACTTC.

As concerns this clonotype: One end of the junction varies from germline; a read error may be responsible. The chain carries TRBV5-6 and TRBJ2-3; 14 nucleotides align to TRBD2. The CDR3 is 17 amino acids. In germline, CDR1 is SGHDT, CDR2 YYEEEE. The CDR3 region is CVSSSGTSGGSTDTQYF. The CDR3 DNA is TGTGTCAGCAGCTCAGGGACTAGCGGGGGTAGCACAGATACGCAGTATTTT.

With respect to this clonotype: This may come from a read error, since a much larger clone is one base off. The gene calls are TRBV7-3 and TRBJ2-5; tentatively, D is TRBD1 or TRBD2 (5 bases each). Germline CDR1 is SGHTA and CDR2 is FQGTGA. The CDR3 length is 13 residues. Trimming pared 1 base from V and 5 bases from J, leaving 8 bases between. CDR3 bases: TGTGCCAGCAGCTTAATTTGGGGGGAGACCCAGTACTTC. This encodes CASSLIWGETQYF.

This clonotype was detected only a few times. This sequence joins TRBV29-1 and TRBJ2-5; D is uncertain. Deletions cut 6 bases from V and 0 bases from J, with 29 bases between. The CDR3 is 19 residues long. Looked up from germline, CDR1 is SQVTM and CDR2 is ANQGSEA. The CDR3 protein is CSVVPGEKYRNPYQETQYF. CDR3 coding DNA: TGCAGCGTCGTACCAGGTGAAAAATATAGAAACCCGTACCAAGAGACCCAGTACTTC.

This clonotype was detected only once. The chain uses TRBV7-9 and TRBJ2-5; D ambiguous. The germline gives CDR1 SEHNR, CDR2 FQNEAQ (reference sequence). CDR3 length equals 15 residues. V lost 3 bases, J lost 2 bases, and 13 bases lay in between. CDR3 sequence reads: CASSFTPAGQETQYF. The DNA for the CDR3 is TGTGCCAGCAGCTTCACCCCGGCCGGACAAGAGACCCAGTACTTC. The full variable domain, its missing parts supplied by reference TRBV7-9 and TRBJ2-5, is DTGVSQNPRHKITKRGQNVTFRCDPISEHNRLYWYRQTLGQGPEFLTYFQNEAQLEKSRLLSDRFSAERPKGSFSTLEIQRTEQGDSAMYLCASSFTPAGQETQYFGPGTRLLVL.

The chain uses TRBV3-1 and TRBJ1-2, with a possible D match to TRBD1 (5 bases). Germline V lookup: CDR1 LGHDT, CDR2 YNNKEL (reference sequence). CDR3 size: 11 residues. Between the trimmed V and J ends, which lost 2 bases and 7 bases, there was a span of 5 bases. Written as DNA, the CDR3 is TGTGCCAGCAGCCAACAGGGTGGCTACACCTTC. It specifies CASSQQGGYTF.

The chain is built from TRBV15 and TRBJ1-2, with TRBD1 matching 7 bases. CDR1 is LNHNV and CDR2 is YYDKDF in the germline V gene (reference sequence). The CDR3 extends over 16 amino acids. J lost 2 bases, V lost 4 bases, and 10 bases had no gene match. The chain's CDR3 is CATSKRQGSANYGYTF. The CDR3 DNA is TGTGCCACCAGCAAAAGACAGGGCTCTGCAAACTATGGCTACACCTTC.

This chain connects TRBV7-3 to TRBJ1-1; weak D call: TRBD1 (6 bases). Germline V CDR1 and CDR2: SGHTA, FQGTGA. With 5 bases removed from V and 2 bases from J, the gap between germline ends came to 12 bases. This CDR3 is 14 amino acids long. The CDR3 DNA sequence: TGTGCCAGCAGCAACGGACAGATAAACACTGAAGCTTTCTTT. It codes for CASSNGQINTEAFF. Filled out from reference TRBV7-3 and TRBJ1-1, the complete variable domain reads GAGVSQTPSNKVTEKGKYVELRCDPISGHTALYWYRQSLGQGPEFLIYFQGTGAADDSGLPNDRFFAVRPEGSVSTLKIQRTERGDSAVYLCASSNGQINTEAFFGQGTRLTVV.

The chain recombines TRBV20-1 with TRBJ2-7; D is unresolved. The germline CDR1 and CDR2 sequences are DFQATT and SNEGSKA (reference sequence). Trimming cost V 8 bases and J 1 base, with 15 bases left between them. CDR3 length equals 13 residues. CDR3 in DNA: TGCAGTTTCCGTCCGGTTATATCCTACGAGCAGTACTTC. Protein: CSFRPVISYEQYF.

CDR3 region: CASRRTSGPGDTQYF. In DNA form, the CDR3 reads TGTGCCAGCAGACGGACTAGCGGCCCGGGGGATACGCAGTATTTT. This chain links TRBV3-1 with TRBJ2-3, with 10 nucleotides matching TRBD2. Germline values: CDR1 LGHDT, CDR2 YNNKEL (reference sequence). The CDR3 runs to 15 residues. Trimming removed 6 bases from V and 6 bases from J; junction bases left unmatched: 9.

CDR3 DNA sequence: TGCAGTGCTAGAGATTCGGGGGGCAGCGATACGCAGTATTTT. Encoded protein: CSARDSGGSDTQYF. The chain recombines TRBV20-1 with TRBJ2-3, with a possible D match to TRBD2 (7 bases). CDR3 size: 14 residues. Germline V lookup: CDR1 DFQATT, CDR2 SNEGSKA (reference sequence). With 0 bases removed from V and 6 bases from J, the gap between germline ends came to 13 bases.

The V call is TRBV20-1, the J call TRBJ2-3, with D hard to call. The CDR3 extends over 12 amino acids. Trimming left V 4 bases short and J 2 bases short, with 7 bases between. In germline, CDR1 is DFQATT, CDR2 SNEGSKA (reference sequence). CDR3 loop: CSATGFTDTQYF. The CDR3 nucleotides are TGCAGTGCTACTGGGTTCACAGATACGCAGTATTTT.

This chain links TRBV9 with TRBJ2-7, with D possibly TRBD2 on 6 matching bases. The end of the DNA aligns better with TRBJ2-5, so the J call may be wrong. CDR3 length: 14 residues. Germline CDR1 SGDLS, CDR2 YYNGEE. The DNA of the CDR3 is TGTGCCAGCAGTCAGACTTACCGGGGGGAGACCCAGTACTTC. This translates into CASSQTYRGETQYF.

This clonotype was picked up a small number of times. The chain combines TRBV25-1 with TRBJ1-1, with D perhaps matching TRBD1 (6 bases). V was shortened by 4 bases and J by 1 base, with 10 bases between the two germline ends. The length of the CDR3 is 14 residues. Germline V gene lookup returns CDR1 MGHDK and CDR2 SYGVNS. CDR3 amino acids: CASSAGRGNTEAFF. For the CDR3, the DNA is TGTGCCAGCAGTGCTGGCAGGGGGAACACTGAAGCTTTCTTT.

There are a few counts of this clonotype. V and J are TRBV2 and TRBJ1-5; D is unclear. The CDR3 covers 12 residues. The V end lost 2 bases, the J end lost 6 bases, and 5 bases lay between the germline ends. Germline loops: CDR1 SNHLY, CDR2 FYNNEI. The CDR3 sequence is CASSELRQPQHF. The DNA of the CDR3 is TGTGCCAGCAGTGAATTGCGTCAGCCCCAGCATTTT.